This T cell receptor (beta chain) is drawn from a study of T cells in Graves' hyperthyroidism and ophthalmopathy. Germline CDR1 reads SQVTM; CDR2 reads ANQGSEA. Trimming stripped 6 bases from V and 5 bases from J, with 10 bases between. The CDR3 runs to 11 residues. From RNA transcripts, TCR beta CDR3 regions were amplified. The TCR CDR3 first-round RT-PCR relied on the HTBI primer set. TCRdb re-derived calls from the multiplex PCR reads in MiXCR, one entry per CDR3 protein. The table records under 600,000 distinct CDR3 sequences, 16% of them present only once. On the basis of clinical symptoms, serum thyroxine and TRAb, thyroid ultrasound and orbital computed tomography, diagnoses were made. Fresh peripheral blood, 10 ml, was the source of the PBMCs. For this clonotype: Its cognate antigen is unknown.

Study-wide points: The model made its ophthalmopathy prediction, and onset followed a median around six months later.

The TCR originated in a woman in her thirties or forties with Graves' ophthalmopathy. The sequenced sample consisted of blood. The V gene is TRBV29-1, the J gene TRBJ2-5, with D possibly matching TRBD2 (6 bases). CDR3 bases: TGCAGCGTCCTCAGCGGGGAGACCCAGTACTTC. It is translated as CSVLSGETQYF.